This TCR beta chain is from a study of shared clonotypes between healthy human individuals. The assay was immunoSEQ multiplex PCR, and TCRdb's table has in-frame clones only and misses some. The sample has over a million clones; about four fifths are singletons. Germline V gene data show CDR1 as SGHDN and CDR2 as FVKESK. The V gene end was trimmed by 3 bases and the J gene end by 3 bases; junction bases not matched to a gene: 5. The CDR3 has 15 residues. This sequence originates from a man between 18 and 35 years old in good health. Some clones in this sample may be carry-over from other donors' samples. The chain couples TRBV14 to TRBJ2-7, with 10 positions matching TRBD1. Source material: memory CD4+ T cells from PBMCs. As to subset: CD45RA-negative fraction. The CDR3 DNA follows: TGTGCCAGCAGCCACCCGGGACAGGGGCTCTACGAGCAGTACTTC. Translating gives CASSHPGQGLYEQYF. The full variable domain, completed using reference TRBV14 and TRBJ2-7, is EAGVTQFPSHSVIEKGQTVTLRCDPISGHDNLYWYRRVMGKEIKFLLHFVKESKQDESGMPNNRFLAERTGGTYSTLKVQPAELEDSGVYFCASSHPGQGLYEQYFGPGTRLTVT.